A single sample is the source of the 21 T cell receptor beta chains below, sequenced in a study of T cell responses to AZD1222 COVID-19 vaccine. This table comes from immunoSEQ multiplex PCR, and its TCRdb copy is limited to in-frame clones, with some not included. The sample records tens of thousands of clones, about 87% being singletons. The material was peripheral blood, obtained on day 0 of AZD1222 vaccination. The receptors derive from an adult in good health.

As concerns this clone: The CDR3 ends on some other residue instead of the conserved phenylalanine or tryptophan, so this is likely a read error. No DNA is shown, since the ends of the CDR3 on it are uncertain; the CDR3 is the one TCRdb lists. This chain connects TRBV24-1 to TRBJ1-4. The CDR3 numbers 10 amino acids, ends counted. Per germline, CDR1 KGHDR and CDR2 SFDVKD. The CDR3 reads CATSDLNRFV.

This chain uses TRBV12-5 with TRBJ2-7; D unresolved. Trimming took off 8 bases at V and 6 bases at J, with 5 bases between the two ends. There are 9 residues in the CDR3. Germline CDR1 is LGHNT and CDR2 is FRNRAP. The CDR3 loop reads CASPSEQYF. The CDR3 DNA is TGTGCTAGTCCCAGCGAGCAGTACTTC.

V usage is TRBV11-2 and J usage is TRBJ2-3; perhaps TRBD2 as D (6 bases). Germline CDR1 and CDR2: SGHAT and FQNNGV. CDR3 size: 16 residues. V lost 0 bases and J lost 1, with 11 bases in between. CDR3 nucleotides: TGTGCCAGCAGCTTAGATGGGGGGTTACGCACAGATACGCAGTATTTT. The encoded protein is CASSLDGGLRTDTQYF.

The rearrangement uses TRBV5-4 and TRBJ1-3; D is ambiguous. Germline V gene sequence: CDR1 SGHNT, CDR2 YYREEE (reference sequence). Trimming took off 0 bases at V and 1 base at J, with 5 bases between the two ends. The CDR3 spans 14 residues. The CDR3 sequence: CASSLAGSGNTIYF. CDR3 nucleotide sequence: TGTGCCAGCAGCTTGGCGGGGTCTGGAAACACCATATATTTT.

This rearrangement joins TRBV5-6 to TRBJ2-4, with a possible D match to TRBD2 (5 bases). The germline V gene has CDR1 SGHDT and CDR2 YYEEEE. This CDR3 is 16 amino acids long. Trimming took 2 bases from V and 0 from J, leaving 12 bases between them. The CDR3: CASSFRRGVAKNIQYF. As DNA, the CDR3 is TGTGCCAGCAGCTTTCGACGGGGTGTAGCCAAAAACATTCAGTACTTC.

J is TRBJ2-3 and V is TRBV5-1; D is possibly TRBD1 or TRBD2 (6 bases each). This CDR3 is 16 amino acids long. Per germline, CDR1 SGHRS and CDR2 YFSETQ. The V end lost 5 bases, the J end lost 2 bases, and 18 bases lay between the germline ends. The chain's CDR3 is CASRRQAEGPTDTQYF. CDR3 DNA sequence: TGCGCCAGCAGACGACAGGCGGAGGGCCCCACAGATACGCAGTATTTT.

The V and J genes are TRBV11-1 and TRBJ2-1; 8 bases are shared with TRBD2. Trimming removed 3 bases from V and 3 bases from J; junction bases left unmatched: 4. CDR1 and CDR2 from the germline V gene are SGHAT and FQDESV (reference sequence). CDR3 size: 15 residues. The chain's CDR3 is CASSFSGNHYNEQFF. The CDR3 nucleotides read TGTGCCAGCAGCTTTAGCGGGAACCACTACAATGAGCAGTTCTTC.

This chain joins TRBV19 and TRBJ1-2, with TRBD1 matching over 7 bases. Trimming took 6 bases from V and 6 from J; bases not matched to a gene: 10. The CDR3 is 14 amino acids. CDR1 and CDR2 (germline): LNHDA, SQIVND (reference sequence). CDR3 DNA: TGTGCCAGTAGGAGACAGGGCGGAGGAGATGGCTACACCTTC. This translates into CASRRQGGGDGYTF. Together with reference TRBV19 and TRBJ1-2, the CDR3 gives the full variable domain: DGGITQSPKYLFRKEGQNVTLSCEQNLNHDAMYWYRQDPGQGLRLIYYSQIVNDFQKGDIAEGYSVSREKKESFPLTVTSAQKNPTAFYLCASRRQGGGDGYTFGSGTRLTVV.

V and J are TRBV5-1 and TRBJ2-1, with D tentatively TRBD1 (6 bases). The germline V gene encodes CDR1 SGHRS and CDR2 YFSETQ. The CDR3 loop spans 15 amino acids. Trimming shortened V by 3 bases and J by 0 bases, and 10 bases separated the two germline ends. The CDR3 DNA is TGCGCCAGCAGCTCCACAGGGACCTCCTACAATGAGCAGTTCTTC. The encoded protein is CASSSTGTSYNEQFF. Combining the CDR3 with reference TRBV5-1 and TRBJ2-1 gives the whole variable domain KAGVTQTPRYLIKTRGQQVTLSCSPISGHRSVSWYQQTPGQGLQFLFEYFSETQRNKGNFPGRFSGRQFSNSRSEMNVSTLELGDSALYLCASSSTGTSYNEQFFGPGTRLTVL.

The V call is TRBV10-1, the J call TRBJ2-7; 10 bases align to TRBD2. Germline V gene lookup returns CDR1 WNHNN and CDR2 SYGVQD (reference sequence). This CDR3 comprises 19 residues. With 9 bases clipped from V and 3 bases from J, the junction kept 23 bases outside the gene matches. DNA of the CDR3: TGCGCCAGACCGGCAGCGGGAGGGCCCGAGTTCCCTAACAACTACGAGCAGTACTTC. Its translation: CARPAAGGPEFPNNYEQYF.

The CDR3, as DNA: TGTGCCAGTATTAAGGGGGCTCAATTAAATCAGCCCCAGCATTTT. Encoded protein: CASIKGAQLNQPQHF. The J gene is TRBJ1-5, the V gene TRBV19; 7 bases are shared with TRBD1. The V gene's germline CDR1 is LNHDA and CDR2 SQIVND (reference sequence). This CDR3 comprises 15 residues. The J segment lost 4 bases and the V segment lost 7 bases, leaving 10 bases of the junction unmatched. The entire variable domain, with the rest obtained from reference TRBV19 and TRBJ1-5, is as follows: DGGITQSPKYLFRKEGQNVTLSCEQNLNHDAMYWYRQDPGQGLRLIYYSQIVNDFQKGDIAEGYSVSREKKESFPLTVTSAQKNPTAFYLCASIKGAQLNQPQHFGDGTRLSIL.

The chain links TRBV6-5 to TRBJ2-1; weak D call: TRBD2 (5 bases). Germline-derived CDR1 and CDR2 are MNHEY and SVGAGI. V was cut by 8 bases and J by 0 bases, with 14 bases left in between. The CDR3 totals 15 residues. The CDR3 loop reads CASRSGDGSYNEQFF. As DNA, the CDR3 is TGTGCCAGCCGAAGCGGCGACGGCTCCTACAATGAGCAGTTCTTC.

The count of this clone is one. This chain connects TRBV5-4 to TRBJ2-7; 11 bases match TRBD1. CDR3 length: 16 residues. Germline values: CDR1 SGHNT, CDR2 YYREEE (reference sequence). J was trimmed by 3 bases and V by 4 bases; bases with no gene match: 9. The CDR3 nucleotides are TGTGCCAGCAGCGTGCGGACAGGGGGCCAATACTACGAGCAGTACTTC. Encoded protein: CASSVRTGGQYYEQYF.

V is TRBV28 and J is TRBJ2-5; 8 bases line up with TRBD1. Germline CDR1 reads MDHEN; CDR2 reads SYDVKM. The CDR3 spans 15 residues. V lost 6 bases to trimming and J lost 2 bases; unmatched junction nucleotides: 8. CDR3 in DNA: TGTGCCAGCAGACCGGACAGGGTCCCTCAAGAGACCCAGTACTTC. It is translated as CASRPDRVPQETQYF.

The V gene is TRBV10-2, the J gene TRBJ1-1, with 7 bases aligning to TRBD1. V trimming: 2 bases; J trimming: 5 bases; junction bases outside the gene matches: 2. The CDR3 contains 13 residues. Germline V CDR1 and CDR2: WSHSY, SAAADI. CDR3 DNA: TGCGCCAGCAGTGAGGACAGGGCAACTGAAGCTTTCTTT. As protein: CASSEDRATEAFF.

This clone has a single count. This chain links TRBV19 with TRBJ2-5, with 9 bases fitting TRBD1. Germline CDR1 LNHDA, CDR2 SQIVND (reference sequence). Trimming took 3 bases from V and 1 from J; bases not matched to a gene: 3. The CDR3 loop spans 15 amino acids. CDR3 coding DNA: TGTGCCAGTAGTATTACAGGGGGCCCCCAAGAGACCCAGTACTTC. Protein product: CASSITGGPQETQYF.

This chain uses TRBV6-2 or TRBV6-3 with TRBJ2-3; the D is unclear. Germline V gene sequence: CDR1 MNHEY, CDR2 SVGEGT. Trimming left V 0 bases short and J 5 bases short, with 12 bases between. The CDR3 extends over 15 amino acids. CDR3 residues: CASSYSRNSGDTQYF. In nucleotides, the CDR3 is TGTGCCAGCAGTTACTCTAGGAACTCGGGAGATACGCAGTATTTT.

V usage is TRBV6-6 and J usage is TRBJ1-5; D not resolved. Germline V gives CDR1 MNHNY, CDR2 SVGAGI (reference sequence). This CDR3 is 18 amino acids long. Trimming shortened V by 5 bases and J by 3 bases, and 23 bases separated the two germline ends. The CDR3 bases are TGTGCCAGCAGTCTCAATTCTCTTAGGGAATTCGACAATCAGCCCCAGCATTTT. It is translated as CASSLNSLREFDNQPQHF.

This clone has a single count. This chain joins TRBV2 and TRBJ2-5; a weak D match, TRBD1 (5 bases). CDR3 length equals 14 residues. Looked up from germline, CDR1 is SNHLY and CDR2 is FYNNEI. V was cut by 6 bases and J by 2 bases, with 13 bases left in between. CDR3 sequence: CASRATGQQETQYF. The CDR3, as DNA: TGTGCCAGCAGGGCAACCGGACAACAAGAGACCCAGTACTTC.

The chain joins TRBV7-2 to TRBJ2-7; D not certain. From germline, CDR1 is SGHTA and CDR2 FQGNSA. The CDR3 totals 15 residues. Trimming left V 3 bases short and J 4 bases short, with 16 bases between. The CDR3, as DNA: TGTGCCAGCAGCTTTGAGGCGATGGAAGCGTACGAGCAGTACTTC. Protein sequence: CASSFEAMEAYEQYF.

This chain connects TRBV27 to TRBJ1-5; D gene ambiguous. The V gene's germline CDR1 is MNHEY and CDR2 SMNVEV (reference sequence). The CDR3 length is 14 residues. V lost 4 bases and J lost 4, with 11 bases in between. CDR3 in amino acids: CASSSSGNNQPQHF. The CDR3 DNA reads as TGTGCCAGCAGTTCTTCCGGAAATAATCAGCCCCAGCATTTT.